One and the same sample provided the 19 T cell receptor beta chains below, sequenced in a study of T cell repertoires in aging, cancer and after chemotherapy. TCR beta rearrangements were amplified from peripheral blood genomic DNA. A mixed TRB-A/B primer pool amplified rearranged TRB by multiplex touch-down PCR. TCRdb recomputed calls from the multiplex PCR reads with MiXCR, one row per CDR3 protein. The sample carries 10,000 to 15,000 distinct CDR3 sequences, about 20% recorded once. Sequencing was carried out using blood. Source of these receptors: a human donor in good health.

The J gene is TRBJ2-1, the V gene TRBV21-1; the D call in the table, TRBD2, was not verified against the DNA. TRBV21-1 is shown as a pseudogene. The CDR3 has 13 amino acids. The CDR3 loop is CASSKRAGTRQFF. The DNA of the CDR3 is TGTGCCAGCAGCAAAAGGGCCGGGACTCGACAGTTCTTC.

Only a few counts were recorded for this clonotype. CDR3 region: CASSLNIGLAGAYEQYF. The CDR3 coding sequence is TGTGCCAGCAGCTTAAACATCGGACTAGCGGGGGCCTACGAGCAGTACTTC. The chain has TRBV7-9 and TRBJ2-7, with 13 bases matching TRBD2. There are 17 residues in the CDR3. V was clipped by 2 bases and J by 2 bases; unmatched bases: 6. Germline values: CDR1 SEHNR, CDR2 FQNEAQ (reference sequence).

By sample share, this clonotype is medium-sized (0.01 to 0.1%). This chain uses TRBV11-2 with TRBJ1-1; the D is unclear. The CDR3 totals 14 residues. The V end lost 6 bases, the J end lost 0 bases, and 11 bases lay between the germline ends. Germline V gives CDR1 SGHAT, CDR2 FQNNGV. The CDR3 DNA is TGTGCCAGCAGTCTCGAGCTGATGAACACTGAAGCTTTCTTT. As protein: CASSLELMNTEAFF.

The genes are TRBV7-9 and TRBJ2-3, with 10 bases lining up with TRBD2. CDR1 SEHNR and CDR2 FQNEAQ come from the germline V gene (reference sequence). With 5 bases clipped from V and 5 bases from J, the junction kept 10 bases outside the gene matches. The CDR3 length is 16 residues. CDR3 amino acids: CASSARVAGGGDTQYF. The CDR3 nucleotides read TGTGCCAGCAGCGCCCGAGTAGCGGGGGGAGGAGATACGCAGTATTTT.

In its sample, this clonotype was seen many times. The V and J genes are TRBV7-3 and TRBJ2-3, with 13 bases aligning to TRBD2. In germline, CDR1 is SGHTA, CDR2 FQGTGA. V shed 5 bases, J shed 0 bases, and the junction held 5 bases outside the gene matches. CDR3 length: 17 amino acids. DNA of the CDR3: TGTGCCAGCAGCGCCCGACTAGCGGGGGGTAGCACAGATACGCAGTATTTT. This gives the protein CASSARLAGGSTDTQYF.

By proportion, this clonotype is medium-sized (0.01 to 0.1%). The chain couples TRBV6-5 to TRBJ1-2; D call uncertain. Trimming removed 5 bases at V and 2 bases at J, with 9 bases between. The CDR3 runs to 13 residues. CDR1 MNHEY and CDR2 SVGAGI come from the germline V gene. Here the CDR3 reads CASSRIQNYGYTF. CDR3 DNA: TGTGCCAGCAGTCGGATACAGAACTATGGCTACACCTTC.

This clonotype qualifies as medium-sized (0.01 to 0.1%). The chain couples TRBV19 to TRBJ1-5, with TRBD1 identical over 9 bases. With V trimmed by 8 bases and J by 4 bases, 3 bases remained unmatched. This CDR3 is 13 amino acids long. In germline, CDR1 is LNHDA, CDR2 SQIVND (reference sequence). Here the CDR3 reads CASAGTGNQPQHF. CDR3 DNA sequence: TGTGCCAGTGCCGGGACAGGGAATCAGCCCCAGCATTTT.

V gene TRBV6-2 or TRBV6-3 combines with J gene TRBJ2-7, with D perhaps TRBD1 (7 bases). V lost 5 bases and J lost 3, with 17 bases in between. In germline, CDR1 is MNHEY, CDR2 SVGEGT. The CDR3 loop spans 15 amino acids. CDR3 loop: CASSEEAGGGYEQYF. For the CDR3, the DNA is TGTGCCAGCAGTGAAGAGGCAGGGGGAGGCTACGAGCAGTACTTC.

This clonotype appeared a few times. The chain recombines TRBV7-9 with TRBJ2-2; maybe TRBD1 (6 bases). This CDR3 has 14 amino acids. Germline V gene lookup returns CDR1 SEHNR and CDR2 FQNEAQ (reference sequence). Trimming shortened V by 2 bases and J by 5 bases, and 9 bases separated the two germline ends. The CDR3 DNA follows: TGTGCCAGCAGCTTACAGGGGAAAACCGGGGAGCTGTTTTTT. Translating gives CASSLQGKTGELFF.

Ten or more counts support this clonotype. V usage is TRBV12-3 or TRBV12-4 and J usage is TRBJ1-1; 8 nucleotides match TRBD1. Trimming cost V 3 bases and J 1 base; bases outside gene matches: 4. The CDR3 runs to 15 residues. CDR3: CASSFYRGSNTEAFF. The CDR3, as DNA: TGTGCCAGCAGTTTTTACAGGGGGTCGAACACTGAAGCTTTCTTT.

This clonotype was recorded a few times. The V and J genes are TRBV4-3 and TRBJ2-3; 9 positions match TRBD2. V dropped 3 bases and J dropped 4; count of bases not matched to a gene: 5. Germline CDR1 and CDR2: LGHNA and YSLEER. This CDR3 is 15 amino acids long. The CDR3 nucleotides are TGCGCCAGCAGCCAGGCGGGGGGGGTCGCAGATACGCAGTATTTT. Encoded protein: CASSQAGGVADTQYF.

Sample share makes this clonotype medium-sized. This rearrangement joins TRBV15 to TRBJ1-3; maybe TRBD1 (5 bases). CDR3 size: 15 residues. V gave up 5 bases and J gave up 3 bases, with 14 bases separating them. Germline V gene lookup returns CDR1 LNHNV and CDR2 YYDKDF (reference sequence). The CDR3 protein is CATSEQAGLGNTIYF. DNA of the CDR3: TGTGCCACCAGCGAGCAGGCAGGGCTTGGAAACACCATATATTTT.

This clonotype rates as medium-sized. In DNA form, the CDR3 reads TGTGCCAGTAGGAAACGACAGGGGTCCTACGAGCAGTACTTC. The encoded protein is CASRKRQGSYEQYF. The V and J genes are TRBV19 and TRBJ2-7, with 8 bases fitting TRBD1. With 6 bases clipped from V and 1 base from J, the junction kept 5 bases outside the gene matches. CDR1 is LNHDA, CDR2 SQIVND, per germline (reference sequence). The CDR3 covers 14 residues.

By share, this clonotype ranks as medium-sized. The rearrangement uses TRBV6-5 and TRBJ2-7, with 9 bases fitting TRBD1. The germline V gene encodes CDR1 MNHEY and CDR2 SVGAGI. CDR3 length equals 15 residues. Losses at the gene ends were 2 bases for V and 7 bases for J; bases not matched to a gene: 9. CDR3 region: CASSYGTGTIREQYF. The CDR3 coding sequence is TGTGCCAGCAGTTACGGGACAGGGACGATAAGGGAGCAGTACTTC.

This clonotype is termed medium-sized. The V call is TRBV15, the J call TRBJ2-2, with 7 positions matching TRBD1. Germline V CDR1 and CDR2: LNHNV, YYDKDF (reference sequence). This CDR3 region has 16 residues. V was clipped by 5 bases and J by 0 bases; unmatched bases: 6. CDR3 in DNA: TGTGCCACCAGCCCAAGGGGGCCAGCGAACACCGGGGAGCTGTTTTTT. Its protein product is CATSPRGPANTGELFF.

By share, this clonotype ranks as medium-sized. The CDR3 bases are TGTGCCAGCAGCTTCGCTGACTCCTACGAGCAGTACTTC. The encoded protein is CASSFADSYEQYF. The rearrangement joins TRBV5-4 to TRBJ2-7; D is unresolved. The germline gives CDR1 SGHNT, CDR2 YYREEE (reference sequence). Trimming removed 2 bases from V and 0 bases from J, with 6 bases in between. The length of the CDR3 is 13 residues.

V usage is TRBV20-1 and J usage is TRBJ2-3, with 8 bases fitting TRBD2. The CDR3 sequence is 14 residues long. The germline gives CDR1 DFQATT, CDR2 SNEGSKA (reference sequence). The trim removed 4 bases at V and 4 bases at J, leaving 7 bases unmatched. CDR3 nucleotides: TGCAGTGCTAACCCGGGGGGGCCTTCAGATACGCAGTATTTT. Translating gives CSANPGGPSDTQYF.

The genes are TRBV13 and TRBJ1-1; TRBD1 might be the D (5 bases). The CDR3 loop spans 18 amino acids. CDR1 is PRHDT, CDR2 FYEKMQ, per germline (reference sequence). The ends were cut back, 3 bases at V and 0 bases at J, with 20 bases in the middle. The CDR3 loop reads CASSLGRVRTPLNTEAFF. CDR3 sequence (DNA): TGTGCCAGCAGCTTGGGCCGAGTTCGGACACCTTTGAACACTGAAGCTTTCTTT.

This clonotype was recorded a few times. This chain's CDR3 is CASSDSDTDTQYF. DNA for the CDR3: TGTGCCAGCAGTGACTCGGACACAGATACGCAGTATTTT. This chain uses TRBV6-4 with TRBJ2-3; D gene uncertain. The CDR3 covers 13 residues. The V gene lost 0 bases and the J gene lost 2 bases, with 3 bases spanning the gap. The germline CDR1 and CDR2 sequences are MRHNA and SNTAGT.